The sequence of this T cell receptor (beta chain) was determined in a study of cytotoxic CD8 clonotypes in ibrutinib-treated CLL. Whole-study results and caveats: Public clonotypes were uncommon and contracted or stayed stable on treatment.

Comments on this clone: The antigen is not known.

Germline V CDR1 and CDR2: MDHEN, SYDVKM. This CDR3 has 14 residues. V was pared by 3 bases and J by 3 bases, with 12 bases between. TCRdb keeps only in-frame clones here, not all; method: immunoSEQ multiplex PCR. The sample records approximately 300,000 clones, roughly 85% being singletons. The chain joins TRBV28 to TRBJ2-7; D is unclear. This receptor was identified in a human donor with chronic lymphocytic leukemia. Sequences were derived from PBMCs, sampled before ibrutinib treatment. CDR3 loop: CASSLWAAVYEQYF. The CDR3 DNA sequence: TGTGCCAGCAGTTTGTGGGCAGCAGTCTACGAGCAGTACTTC.